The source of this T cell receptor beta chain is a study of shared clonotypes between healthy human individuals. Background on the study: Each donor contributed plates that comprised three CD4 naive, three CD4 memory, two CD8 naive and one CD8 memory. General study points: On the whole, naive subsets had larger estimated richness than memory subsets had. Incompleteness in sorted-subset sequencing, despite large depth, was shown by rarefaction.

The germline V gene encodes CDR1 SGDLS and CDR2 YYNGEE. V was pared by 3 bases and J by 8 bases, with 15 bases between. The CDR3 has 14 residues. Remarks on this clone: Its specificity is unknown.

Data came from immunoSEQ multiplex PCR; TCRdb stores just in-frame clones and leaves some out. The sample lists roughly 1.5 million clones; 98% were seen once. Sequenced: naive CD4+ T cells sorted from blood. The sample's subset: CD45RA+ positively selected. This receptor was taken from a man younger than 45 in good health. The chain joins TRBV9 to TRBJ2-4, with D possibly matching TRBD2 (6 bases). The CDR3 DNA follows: TGTGCCAGCAGCGCGGACGTCACGGGGGACATTCAGTACTTC. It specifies CASSADVTGDIQYF.